These 30 T cell receptor beta chains were all obtained from the same sample, sequenced in a study of response to subunit inactivated influenza vaccine. TCRdb re-called the RT-PCR reads through MiXCR, storing one row per CDR3 protein. The sample contains about 650,000 distinct CDR3 sequences, approximately 14% of which appear only once. Source: PBMCs from blood, taken 12 days after vaccination. Receptors originate from a man in his fifties or sixties who received an inactivated influenza vaccine.

This clonotype came up a few times. As DNA, the CDR3 is TGCAGTGCTATCGAAGACTATGGCTACACCTTC. This codes for CSAIEDYGYTF. J is TRBJ1-2 and V is TRBV20-1; D is unclear. The germline gives CDR1 DFQATT, CDR2 SNEGSKA (reference sequence). Trimming took 4 bases from V and 3 from J, leaving 6 bases between them. CDR3 length equals 11 residues.

This clonotype was counted ten times or more. The V call is TRBV11-2, the J call TRBJ2-3; TRBD2 might be the D (6 bases). The V end was cut by 4 bases, the J end by 2 bases, with 10 bases between. CDR3 length: 14 amino acids. Germline V CDR1 and CDR2: SGHAT, FQNNGV. CDR3 nucleotide sequence: TGTGCCAGCAGCTCCGGGACTTCCACAGATACGCAGTATTTT. This gives the protein CASSSGTSTDTQYF.

In its sample, this clonotype was seen a few times. The chain employs TRBV7-2 and TRBJ1-5, with 8 positions matching TRBD1. The CDR3 has 17 residues. Per germline, CDR1 SGHTA and CDR2 FQGNSA. The trim removed 0 bases at V and 3 bases at J, leaving 7 bases unmatched. The CDR3 loop reads CASSLAGQVVANQPQHF. CDR3 sequence (DNA): TGTGCCAGCAGCTTAGCGGGACAGGTGGTCGCCAATCAGCCCCAGCATTTT.

This clonotype was observed at least ten times. The chain has TRBV24-1 and TRBJ2-3; 9 bases align to TRBD1. This CDR3 is built from 15 residues. In germline, CDR1 is KGHDR, CDR2 SFDVKD. V shed 2 bases, J shed 1 base, and the junction held 0 bases outside the gene matches. The CDR3 DNA sequence: TGTGCCACCAGTGATTGGACAGGGGGCACAGATACGCAGTATTTT. Translation: CATSDWTGGTDTQYF.

Worth noting for this clonotype: Germline is not matched at one junction end, which may reflect a read error. The V gene is TRBV4-2, the J gene TRBJ2-5; D is uncertain. Germline V gives CDR1 LGHNA, CDR2 YNFKEQ. The CDR3 runs to 13 residues. The CDR3 reads CWRSQDLRETQYF. The CDR3 DNA reads TGCTGGCGCAGCCAAGATCTGAGGGAGACCCAGTACTTC.

The rearrangement joins TRBV12-3 or TRBV12-4 to TRBJ2-7; 7 bases line up with TRBD2. V was clipped by 2 bases and J by 7 bases; unmatched bases: 11. CDR3 length equals 15 residues. The CDR3, as DNA: TGTGCCAGCAGTTTAAGTTGGGGGGGGGTCGGAGAGCAGTACTTC. It encodes CASSLSWGGVGEQYF.

This clonotype was seen more than once but under ten times. This chain connects TRBV20-1 to TRBJ2-3; D unresolved. Germline assignment: CDR1 DFQATT and CDR2 SNEGSKA (reference sequence). This CDR3 contains 14 residues. Trimming left V 1 base short and J 5 bases short, with 13 bases between. In nucleotides, the CDR3 is TGCAGTGCTAGAGGTCTGGCTAGTGTAGATACGCAGTATTTT. It translates to CSARGLASVDTQYF.

The J gene is TRBJ2-3, the V gene TRBV7-2; D gene ambiguous. Germline loops: CDR1 SGHTA, CDR2 FQGNSA. Deletions cut 5 bases from V and 6 bases from J, with 12 bases between. The CDR3 runs to 13 residues. The CDR3 bases are TGTGCCAGCAGCCGCCGTCCTGAGGATACGCAGTATTTT. It translates to CASSRRPEDTQYF.

This clonotype was counted a few times. The gene calls are TRBV11-2 and TRBJ2-1, with TRBD2 as a possible D gene (5 bases). Germline V gene data show CDR1 as SGHAT and CDR2 as FQNNGV. The CDR3 spans 18 residues. The V end lost 2 bases, the J end lost 0 bases, and 17 bases lay between the germline ends. The DNA for the CDR3 is TGTGCCAGCAGCTTAACCCGAGGGATCAGAAGCTCCTACAATGAGCAGTTCTTC. Its protein product is CASSLTRGIRSSYNEQFF. Using reference TRBV11-2 and TRBJ2-1 for the parts outside the CDR3, the full variable domain is EAGVAQSPRYKIIEKRQSVAFWCNPISGHATLYWYQQILGQGPKLLIQFQNNGVVDDSQLPKDRFSAERLKGVDSTLKIQPAKLEDSAVYLCASSLTRGIRSSYNEQFFGPGTRLTVL.

The sample holds a few counts of this clonotype. The genes are TRBV7-9 and TRBJ2-1, with D perhaps matching TRBD1 (6 bases). With 5 bases removed from V and 6 bases from J, the gap between germline ends came to 17 bases. Germline V gives CDR1 SEHNR, CDR2 FQNEAQ (reference sequence). The CDR3 is 15 amino acids. CDR3 sequence: CASSQGTGIGNEQFF. DNA of the CDR3: TGTGCCAGCAGCCAGGGAACAGGGATCGGCAATGAGCAGTTCTTC.

This clonotype was seen more than once but under ten times. The chain is built from TRBV12-3 or TRBV12-4 and TRBJ2-7; D is possibly TRBD2 (5 bases). The germline V and J ends were trimmed by 5 bases and 12 bases, with 20 bases remaining between them. The CDR3 runs to 13 residues. CDR3 sequence reads: CASSPLTRTRVYF. CDR3 nucleotide sequence: TGTGCCAGCAGTCCCCTGACCCGAACGAGGGTGTACTTC.

This clonotype was picked up a small number of times. The chain recombines TRBV10-2 with TRBJ2-5; D may be TRBD1 or TRBD2 (5 bases each). This CDR3 comprises 11 residues. Germline V gives CDR1 WSHSY, CDR2 SAAADI. Trimming stripped 10 bases from V and 5 bases from J, with 11 bases between. The CDR3 protein is CATEWGETQYF. For the CDR3, the DNA is TGCGCCACTGAATGGGGGGAGACCCAGTACTTC.

This chain uses TRBV11-2 with TRBJ2-2; 10 nucleotides agree with TRBD1. J lost 7 bases, V lost 3 bases, and 8 bases had no gene match. Per germline, CDR1 SGHAT and CDR2 FQNNGV. This CDR3 comprises 16 residues. CDR3 coding DNA: TGTGCCAGCAGCTTGACAGGGGGCGCAGTTGTCGGGGAGCTGTTTTTT. Protein product: CASSLTGGAVVGELFF.

This clonotype showed up just a few times. CDR3 nucleotides: TGTGCCAGCAGTGTCAGACAGGGTATATATGGCTACACCTTC. Amino acids: CASSVRQGIYGYTF. V gene TRBV12-3 or TRBV12-4 combines with J gene TRBJ1-2; 7 bases are shared with TRBD1. This CDR3 is 14 amino acids long. Trimming at V came to 5 bases and at J to 5 bases, leaving 8 bases not matched to a gene.

The CDR3 loop reads CSATTNGELFF. As DNA, the CDR3 is TGCAGTGCTACTACCAACGGGGAGCTGTTTTTT. V is TRBV20-1 and J is TRBJ2-2; D remains unclear. The germline V gene has CDR1 DFQATT and CDR2 SNEGSKA (reference sequence). V lost 4 bases and J lost 7, with 7 bases in between. The CDR3 loop spans 11 amino acids.

This clonotype has a handful of counts. The chain uses TRBV2 and TRBJ1-5, with D uncertain. CDR3 length: 14 residues. CDR1 and CDR2 from the germline V gene are SNHLY and FYNNEI. Trimming pared 6 bases from V and 7 bases from J, leaving 16 bases between. This chain's CDR3 is CASRQEALPQPQHF. The CDR3 nucleotides read TGTGCCAGCAGGCAGGAAGCCCTGCCCCAGCCCCAGCATTTT.

The chain recombines TRBV14 with TRBJ1-1, with 10 bases aligning to TRBD1. This CDR3 has 16 residues. J lost 0 bases, V lost 2 bases, and 3 bases had no gene match. Germline V gene sequence: CDR1 SGHDN, CDR2 FVKESK. CDR3 DNA sequence: TGTGCCAGCAGCCAATGGGGACAGGGGATGAACACTGAAGCTTTCTTT. This encodes CASSQWGQGMNTEAFF.

The rearrangement uses TRBV20-1 and TRBJ2-7, with TRBD2 as a possible D gene (6 bases). Trimming pared 3 bases from V and 3 bases from J, leaving 9 bases between. This CDR3 comprises 12 residues. Per germline, CDR1 DFQATT and CDR2 SNEGSKA (reference sequence). CDR3 sequence reads: CSARRGNYEQYF. The CDR3 region has the DNA TGCAGTGCTAGGCGCGGGAACTACGAGCAGTACTTC.

This clonotype was counted a few times. CDR3 sequence (DNA): TGTGCCAGCAGCTTAGGATGGGACAGGATTACCTACGAGCAGTACTTC. Translation gives CASSLGWDRITYEQYF. The J gene is TRBJ2-7, the V gene TRBV7-9; TRBD1 matches at 8 bases. CDR3 length: 16 residues. Germline CDR1 and CDR2: SEHNR and FQNEAQ (reference sequence). Trimming took 1 base from V and 2 from J; bases not matched to a gene: 7.

This clonotype was counted at least ten times. V is TRBV29-1 and J is TRBJ2-7, with TRBD1 identical over 10 bases. CDR3 length: 13 amino acids. CDR1 and CDR2 from the germline V gene are SQVTM and ANQGSEA. After removal of 5 bases from V and 2 bases from J, the junction contained 3 bases not matched to a gene. CDR3 DNA sequence: TGCAGCGTTCTCGGACAGGGGGCCTACGAGCAGTACTTC. This translates into CSVLGQGAYEQYF.

This clonotype was detected ten times or more. The rearrangement joins TRBV7-6 to TRBJ2-7; D uncertain. The CDR3 totals 14 residues. From germline, CDR1 is SGHVS and CDR2 FNYEAQ. The V end lost 2 bases, the J end lost 1 base, and 9 bases lay between the germline ends. CDR3 in amino acids: CASSLQDKSYEQYF. The CDR3 bases are TGTGCCAGCAGCTTACAAGACAAATCCTACGAGCAGTACTTC. The whole variable domain, filled in from reference TRBV7-6 and TRBJ2-7, reads GAGVSQSPRYKVTKRGQDVALRCDPISGHVSLYWYRQALGQGPEFLTYFNYEAQQDKSGLPNDRFSAERPEGSISTLTIQRTEQRDSAMYRCASSLQDKSYEQYFGPGTRLTVT.

This clonotype turned up a few times. V is TRBV4-3 and J is TRBJ1-4, with D perhaps matching TRBD1 (5 bases). CDR3 length equals 15 residues. V dropped 0 bases and J dropped 3 bases, with 8 bases sitting between them. CDR1 and CDR2 from the germline V gene are LGHNA and YSLEER. The CDR3 reads CASSQDKTANEKLFF. Written as DNA, the CDR3 is TGCGCCAGCAGCCAAGATAAGACAGCTAATGAAAAACTGTTTTTT.

The chain links TRBV6-2 or TRBV6-3 to TRBJ1-1, with a tentative D call TRBD1 (5 bases). Germline V gives CDR1 MNHEY, CDR2 SVGEGT. V lost 0 bases, J lost 1 base, and 9 bases lay in between. This CDR3 contains 15 residues. DNA of the CDR3: TGTGCCAGCAGTTACTCGAACAGGAAGAACACTGAAGCTTTCTTT. Its translation: CASSYSNRKNTEAFF.

This clonotype has at least ten counts. J is TRBJ2-7 and V is TRBV29-1, with 15 bases fitting TRBD2. This CDR3 spans 14 amino acids. J lost 4 bases, V lost 7 bases, and 5 bases had no gene match. Germline CDR1 SQVTM, CDR2 ANQGSEA. The CDR3 nucleotides are TGCAGCGCCGGAGGGACTAGCGGGGGGTACGAGCAGTACTTC. Residues: CSAGGTSGGYEQYF.

J is TRBJ2-7 and V is TRBV9; possible D gene TRBD1, 5 bases. V lost 3 bases, J lost 2 bases, and 15 bases lay in between. Germline-derived CDR1 and CDR2 are SGDLS and YYNGEE. The CDR3 is 15 residues long. The CDR3 DNA follows: TGTGCCAGCAGCGCCGGACAAGGCCGAGCCTACGAGCAGTACTTC. Protein: CASSAGQGRAYEQYF.

This clonotype was seen more than once but under ten times. V and J are TRBV18 and TRBJ2-7, with 9 bases identical to TRBD2. This CDR3 has 14 amino acids. V lost 1 base and J lost 3; bases outside the gene matches: 1. The germline V gene encodes CDR1 KGHSH and CDR2 LQKENI. DNA of the CDR3: TGTGCCAGCTCACCACAGACTAGCGGCTACGAGCAGTACTTC. It encodes CASSPQTSGYEQYF.

This clonotype was counted a few times. J is TRBJ2-1 and V is TRBV5-6; perhaps TRBD2 as D (5 bases). The V end was cut by 4 bases, the J end by 2 bases, with 13 bases between. Germline V gives CDR1 SGHDT, CDR2 YYEEEE. The CDR3 spans 15 residues. CDR3 bases: TGTGCCAGCAGCCGACTAACGGTCACCTACAATGAGCAGTTCTTC. Translated: CASSRLTVTYNEQFF. The entire variable domain, with the rest obtained from reference TRBV5-6 and TRBJ2-1, is as follows: DAGVTQSPTHLIKTRGQQVTLRCSPKSGHDTVSWYQQALGQGPQFIFQYYEEEERQRGNFPDRFSGHQFPNYSSELNVNALLLGDSALYLCASSRLTVTYNEQFFGPGTRLTVL.

The chain combines TRBV20-1 with TRBJ1-6; no reliable D call. Looked up from germline, CDR1 is DFQATT and CDR2 is SNEGSKA (reference sequence). The length of the CDR3 is 14 residues. V was trimmed by 6 bases and J by 7 bases, leaving 16 bases between them. CDR3 amino acids: CSASEGSMNSPLHF. The CDR3 DNA reads as TGCAGTGCCTCGGAAGGCTCAATGAATTCACCCCTCCACTTT.

This clonotype showed up just a few times. The chain joins TRBV7-7 to TRBJ2-2; 11 bases line up with TRBD1. Trimming removed 5 bases from V and 9 bases from J; junction bases left unmatched: 8. This CDR3 comprises 15 residues. Germline CDR1 reads SSHAT; CDR2 reads FNYEAQ (reference sequence). The CDR3 here is CASSPGTGGRRELFF. CDR3 bases: TGTGCCAGCAGCCCTGGGACAGGGGGACGGAGGGAGCTGTTTTTT.

There are many counts of this clonotype. The chain uses TRBV15 and TRBJ1-3, with D uncertain. CDR3 length: 14 residues. Germline V gives CDR1 LNHNV, CDR2 YYDKDF (reference sequence). Trimming took 1 base from V and 1 from J, leaving 5 bases between them. CDR3 sequence: CATSRGDSGNTIYF. The CDR3 nucleotides are TGTGCCACCAGCAGAGGAGATTCTGGAAACACCATATATTTT.